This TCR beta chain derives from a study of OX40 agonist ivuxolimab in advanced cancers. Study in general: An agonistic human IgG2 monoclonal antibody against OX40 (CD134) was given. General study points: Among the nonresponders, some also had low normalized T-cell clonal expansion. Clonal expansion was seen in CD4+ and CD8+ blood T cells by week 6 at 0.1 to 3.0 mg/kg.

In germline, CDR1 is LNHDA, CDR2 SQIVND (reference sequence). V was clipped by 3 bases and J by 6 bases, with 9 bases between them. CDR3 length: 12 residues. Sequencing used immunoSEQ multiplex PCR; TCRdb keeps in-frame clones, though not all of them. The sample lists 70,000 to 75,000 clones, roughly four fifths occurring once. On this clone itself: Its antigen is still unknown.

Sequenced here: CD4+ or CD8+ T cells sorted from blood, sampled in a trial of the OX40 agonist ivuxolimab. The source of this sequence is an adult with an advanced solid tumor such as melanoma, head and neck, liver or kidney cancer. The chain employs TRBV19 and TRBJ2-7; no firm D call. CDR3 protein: CASSMVSGEQYF. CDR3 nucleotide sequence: TGTGCCAGTAGTATGGTCTCAGGCGAGCAGTACTTC.